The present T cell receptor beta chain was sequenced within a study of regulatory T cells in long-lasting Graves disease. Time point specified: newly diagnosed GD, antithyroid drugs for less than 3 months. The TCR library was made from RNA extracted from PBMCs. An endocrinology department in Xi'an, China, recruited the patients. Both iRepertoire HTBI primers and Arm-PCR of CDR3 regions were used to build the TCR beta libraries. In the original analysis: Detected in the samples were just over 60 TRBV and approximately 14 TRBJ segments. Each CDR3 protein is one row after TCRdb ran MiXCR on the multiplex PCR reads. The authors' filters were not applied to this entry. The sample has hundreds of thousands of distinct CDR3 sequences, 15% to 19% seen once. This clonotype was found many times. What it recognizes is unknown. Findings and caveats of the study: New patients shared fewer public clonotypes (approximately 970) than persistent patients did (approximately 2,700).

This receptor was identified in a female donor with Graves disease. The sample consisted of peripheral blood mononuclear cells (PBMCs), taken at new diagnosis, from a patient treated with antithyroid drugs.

The CDR3 coding sequence is TGTGCCAGCAGGGAGACAGGGTCCTACGAGCAGTACTTC. Protein product: CASRETGSYEQYF. V usage is TRBV6-1 and J usage is TRBJ2-7; TRBD1 aligns across 7 bases. Unmatched junction bases numbered 3, after V lost 6 bases and J lost 1 base. The CDR3 is 13 residues long. CDR1 is MNHNS and CDR2 is SASEGT in the germline V gene.